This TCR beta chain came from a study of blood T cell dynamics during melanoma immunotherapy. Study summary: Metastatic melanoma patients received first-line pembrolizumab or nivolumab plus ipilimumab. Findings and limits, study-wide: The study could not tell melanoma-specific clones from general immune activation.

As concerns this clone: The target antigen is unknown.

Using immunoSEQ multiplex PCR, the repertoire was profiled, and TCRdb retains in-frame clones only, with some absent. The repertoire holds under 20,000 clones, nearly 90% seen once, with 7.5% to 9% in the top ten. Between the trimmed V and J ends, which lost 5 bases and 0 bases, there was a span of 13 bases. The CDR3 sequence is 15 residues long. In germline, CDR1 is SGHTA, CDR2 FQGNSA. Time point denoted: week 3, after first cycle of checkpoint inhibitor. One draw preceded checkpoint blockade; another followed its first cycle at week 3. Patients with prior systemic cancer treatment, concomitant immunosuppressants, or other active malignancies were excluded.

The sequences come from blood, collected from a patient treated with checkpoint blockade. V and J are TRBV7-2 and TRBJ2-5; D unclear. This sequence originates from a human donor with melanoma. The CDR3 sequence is CASSASTVYQETQYF. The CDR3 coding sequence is TGTGCCAGCAGCGCCTCGACTGTGTACCAAGAGACCCAGTACTTC.